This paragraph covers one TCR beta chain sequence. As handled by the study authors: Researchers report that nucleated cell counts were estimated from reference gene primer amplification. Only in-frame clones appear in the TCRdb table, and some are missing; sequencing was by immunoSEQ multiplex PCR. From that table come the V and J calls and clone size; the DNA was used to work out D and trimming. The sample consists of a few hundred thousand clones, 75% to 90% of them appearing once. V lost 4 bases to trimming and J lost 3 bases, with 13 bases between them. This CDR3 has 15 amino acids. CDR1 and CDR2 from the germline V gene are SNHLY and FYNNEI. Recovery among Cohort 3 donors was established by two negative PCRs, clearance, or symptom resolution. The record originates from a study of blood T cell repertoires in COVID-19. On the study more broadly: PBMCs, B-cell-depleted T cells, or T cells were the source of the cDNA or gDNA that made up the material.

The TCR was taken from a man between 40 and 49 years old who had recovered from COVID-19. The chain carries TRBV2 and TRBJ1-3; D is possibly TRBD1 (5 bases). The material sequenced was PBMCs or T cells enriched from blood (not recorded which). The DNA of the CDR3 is TGTGCCAGCAGTGCGCAGGGTGGAAGTGGAAACACCATATATTTT. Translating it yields CASSAQGGSGNTIYF.